This T cell receptor (beta chain) was identified in a study of vaccination and CD4 T cells after COVID-19. Turning to the study itself: Some control cultures received a CEFX pool, which served as the positive control. Others received an HIV-1 Nef pool or no peptide. Findings and limits, study-wide: Median SARS-CoV-2-reactive clonotypes rose from around 19 to 38, not significantly.

Sequencing of cultured CD4+ T cell DNA used the Oncomine TCR Beta short-read assay. MiXCR, applied by TCRdb to the PCR reads, yields one record per CDR3 protein. The sample carries about 30,000 distinct CDR3 sequences, roughly 57% recorded once. The V end lost 3 bases, the J end lost 2 bases, and 10 bases lay between the germline ends. Per germline, CDR1 MGHRA and CDR2 YSYEKL. The CDR3 covers 14 residues. This sample's treatment: approximately 11-day PBMC culture with coronavirus spike peptide pools or control peptides (ViraFEST assay). On this clonotype: Its antigen is not identified.

The specimen comprised CD4+ T cells from blood, cultured in vitro, sampled after SARS-CoV-2 vaccination. The sequence was collected from a human donor who received a COVID-19 vaccine. This sequence joins TRBV4-1 and TRBJ1-2; no clear D gene. CDR3 residues: CASSQATLNYGYTF. CDR3 sequence (DNA): TGCGCCAGCAGCCAGGCGACACTAAACTATGGCTACACCTTC.